What follows is one T cell receptor beta chain and its context. Its antigen is currently not known. No per-base quality is available; no much larger clone lies one base away. Trimming removed 1 base from V and 3 bases from J; the gene matches leave 8 bases unexplained. The germline V gene gives CDR1 as LGHNA and CDR2 as YSLEER. From cysteine to phenylalanine, the CDR3 is 16 amino acids long. The entry retains the CDR3 DNA only, 48 bases that are in frame from base 1. The entry originates in a study of cytomegalovirus exposure and HLA in healthy donors (dated by TCRdb to 2016 to 2017). Regarding the complete study: In an earlier analysis of approximately 500 of the donors, 250 to 350 Gb of sequence data and roughly 100 million unique TCR beta sequences from roughly 200 million T cells were reported. A later analysis re-examined previously published TCR beta repertoires from more than 600 donors and added high-resolution HLA genotyping to investigate patterns of TCR occurrence. In the later analysis, no new phenotypic data were used to find candidate immune exposures; instead, reliance was placed on TCR beta sequences and their occurrence across donors. The study aimed to test whether signatures of past pathogen exposure could be identified by cataloging public T cell receptors. All discovery cohort repertoires had been generated using a single sequencing platform. Alongside the repertoire data, information on donor age, sex, ethnicity and CMV serostatus was compiled. High-throughput TCR immunosequencing, statistical association of individual TCRs with disease status, and machine learning were combined to predict cytomegalovirus infection status. Genome-wide SNP genotypes for about three fifths of the 666 donors were used in a later genetic analysis, which treated that subset as a discovery cohort. The T cell repertoires of about 700 subjects were profiled by immunosequencing and related to cytomegalovirus serostatus. Roughly 310 gigabases of sequencing data and 70 million to 85 million unique TCR sequences were included in an early release covering roughly 600 HLA-typed donors. On average, roughly 240,000 unique TCR beta nucleotide sequences were sequenced per donor among 300 to 500 genotyped donors of the cohort, with roughly 18% of those sequences being non-productive. Of the roughly 400 genotyped donors, 65% to 90% were placed in the genetic ancestry cluster associated with self-reported Caucasian donors. A few DR-DQ haplotypes were treated as single units for association and clustering because of strong linkage in the cohort. Both class I and class II loci were covered by HLA typing, at four-digit resolution. An earlier analysis of 450 to 750 of the donors used high-throughput TCR beta sequencing to judge whether each TCR beta V gene segment behaved as functional or pseudogenic. The number of typed donors differed by locus: 629-630 for A, B, C, DRB1 and DQB1; 522 for DQA1; around 580 for DPA1; and about 470 for DPB1. Along with the roughly 610-subject first cohort, a separate validation cohort of over 90 different subjects was used. Results and caveats for the whole study, not just this receptor: A later genetic analysis reported fewer N-insertions in productive TCRs among donors in an Asian-associated ancestry cluster than the approximately 700-donor mean. Because HLA typing was missing for some donors at each locus, association tests included only the typed subset. An association between a missense DCLRE1C variant and V-gene and J-gene trimming of TCR beta chains was found in a later genetic analysis and replicated in an independent cohort. The only immune exposure information available for the cohort was CMV serostatus. Linkage disequilibrium might explain the correlated functional status among segregating V segments, but an unknown experimental factor could not be excluded. A later analysis found that most CMV-associated TCR beta chains appeared HLA-restricted, with HLA associations seemingly driven largely by CMV exposure. In a later analysis, TCR association rates were found to vary across HLA loci, with the most associated TCRs seen for DRB1 alleles and the fewest for HLA-C alleles. When HLA alleles, especially DR and DQ, strongly co-occurred, TCR associations were difficult to assign to individual alleles. In vitro tests confirmed that a few of the cytomegalovirus-associated TCR beta chains recognize cytomegalovirus antigens. It was suggested by the authors that the approach could potentially be generalized to other disease states and immunological phenotypes. Several of the top co-occurrence clusters appeared to be linked to parvovirus B19, influenza, CMV and Epstein-Barr virus, according to a later analysis. The earlier analysis of approximately 560 of the donors excluded over 15 rarely observed V segments, including chromosome 9 orphons, because counts were too low. In this cohort, only TCR beta chains were sequenced, and detectable features were limited by the absence of alpha or paired-chain data. In an earlier analysis of 587 of the donors, most TCR beta V segments appeared in productive rearrangements about 87% or about 30% of the time, broadly matching IMGT annotations. Compared with equally common non-associated chains, HLA-associated TCR beta chains in a later analysis were more clonally expanded and had lower generation probabilities. Most TCR sequences were seen in very few donors, while some public TCRs were found in many individuals. A total of 150 to 200 TCR beta chains were listed by the study as associated with cytomegalovirus. The sequencing pipeline was judged likely to have produced a cluster of highly shared sequence variants as a technical artifact. Because the 87-base-pair reads could not distinguish some IMGT-functional V segments, including TRBV6-2 and TRBV6-3, those segments were excluded. Specific HLA alleles were associated with around 18,000 TCR beta sequences at a false discovery rate of 0.05 in a later analysis. The presence/absence analyses assumed that sequencing depth was roughly uniform across donors, and that assumption may not be true. A further reported finding was that TCR beta sequences accurately predicted the HLA-A and HLA-B alleles for most subjects in the first cohort. Cytomegalovirus status was reported to be diagnosed by the classifier with high specificity and sensitivity in both the original and validation cohorts.

Receptor libraries were prepared by the immunoSEQ multiplex PCR assay. For the multiplex PCR, a mixture combining 60 forward primers for TCR Vbeta segments and 13 reverse primers for TCR Jbeta segments was used. A multiplex PCR assay on genomic DNA amplified the CDR3 region of rearranged TCR beta genes. On the Illumina HiSeq System, the amplified TCR beta libraries were sequenced as 87-base-pair reads. The source study handled its data this way. Across the 500 to 850 repertoires, a later analysis counted around 80 million unique TCR beta chains, roughly 11 million of which were shared by at least two donors. To remove PCR and sequencing errors, raw reads were error-corrected and collapsed into unique sequences using a nearest-neighbor algorithm that merged closely related sequences. V, D and J gene segments were assigned by aligning CDR3 sequences to IMGT reference sequences. For a sequence to be retained, a match of at least six nucleotides to both a V gene segment and a J gene segment was required. Rearrangements were called productive when the CDR3 lacked stop codons and stayed in frame with V and J; all others were non-productive. Following IMGT convention, CDR3 was defined as the stretch from the second conserved V-encoded cysteine up to the conserved J-encoded phenylalanine. Sequences without an unambiguous match to a single V gene segment were excluded from the earlier analysis of 587 of the donors. In an earlier analysis of a few hundred of the donors, V segments were called functional above 56.7% productive rearrangements and were called segregating when the between-donor standard deviation exceeded 5%. A statistical classification framework was built to diagnose cytomegalovirus status from the catalog of TCR beta chain sequences. In a later analysis, V and J genes were assigned by comparing TCR nucleotide sequences against IMGT/GENE-DB human TR gene sequences. The TCRdist pipeline was used in a later analysis to assign CDR3 sequences and most-parsimonious VDJ recombination scenarios. In a later analysis, each TCR beta chain was defined by its CDR3 amino acid sequence together with its V-gene family, and reads without a unique V-gene family were excluded. As a way to deal with suspected cross-contamination and a sequencing artifact, a later analysis dropped roughly 620 nucleotide sequences that were highly shared and had low generation probability. For each public chain, a later analysis derived a clonal expansion index from normalized ranks of inferred template counts within each repertoire. Generation probabilities in a later analysis came from a VDJ recombination model fitted to out-of-frame rearrangements, and those results were checked against IGoR. In a later analysis, hypergeometric tests were used to score TCR-TCR, TCR-HLA and TCR-CMV co-occurrence, with a repertoire-size bias correction applied to TCR pairs. To estimate false discovery rates, a later analysis permuted the HLA or CMV assignments 20 times. A later analysis grouped co-occurring TCRs with DBSCAN, adding TCRdist sequence similarity when clustering within HLA-allele-positive subsets. Repertoires with fewer than 30,000 or more than 120,000 public chains were left out of co-occurrence clustering, as were four to six repertoires with anomalous nucleotide sharing. The immuneACCESS repertoire file appears here via TCRdb, limited to in-frame rearrangements. These files lack a portion of the clones; in checked studies, under half of the deficit traces to unresolved V genes, and the cause of the others is not known. V and J calls and clone size are as listed in that table; D and trimming were resolved from the DNA. Within this sample are approximately 150,000 clones, with over 80% of them counted one time only. The ten top clones hold 4.1% of the sample.

In total, 630 or so healthy bone marrow donors made up the cohort. Cohort members were all nominally healthy when sampled, although unrecorded immune exposures were likely present. The donor was CMV seropositive and belonged to the group of 250 to 300 seropositive cohort members. Every donor gave a peripheral blood sample, and the peripheral blood mononuclear cells from that sample were used for TCR beta sequencing. Genomic DNA was extracted from the blood cell samples with the Qiagen DNeasy Blood Extraction Kit. Sequencing was done on a sample of PBMCs. This sequence originates from a man between 50 and 59 years old in good health and CMV-seropositive. This receptor chain uses TRBV4-3 and TRBJ2-7; 8 bases in the junction line up with TRBD1. The CDR3 region: CASSQVETGAFYEQYF. The DNA reads as follows: TGCGCCAGCAGCCAAGTAGAGACAGGGGCTTTCTACGAGCAGTACTTC.